One and the same sample provided the 10 T cell receptor beta chains below, sequenced in a study of tissue T cells after allogeneic stem cell transplantation. Time point given: mouse harvest day 14 after allogeneic transplant. The graft held 10^6 splenic CD5+ T cells and 10^7 T-cell-depleted bone marrow cells. Some clones are missing from TCRdb's copy, which holds only in-frame ones; the method was immunoSEQ multiplex PCR. The table records roughly 5,000 clones, around 48% of them present only once. Specimen: gut tissue. These receptors originate from a female BALB/c mouse given C57BL/6 T cells with graft-versus-host disease after an allogeneic hematopoietic cell transplant.

This clone is medium-sized by share. Any gene name here is a mouse gene name. The read falls 1 residue short of the CDR3 end, and the missing part is taken from the germline J gene. The chain is built from TRBV19 and TRBJ1-4; 12 bases align to TRBD1. Germline-derived CDR1 and CDR2 are FNHDT and SITEND (reference sequence). CDR3 length: 15 amino acids. The J segment lost 6 bases and the V segment lost 5 bases, leaving 5 bases of the junction unmatched. CDR3: CASRPGTGGDERLFF. CDR3 bases read: TGTGCCAGCAGGCCCGGGACAGGGGGCGACGAAAGATTATTT.

This clone showed up just a few times. Mouse gene names apply. The read gets to within 1 residue of the CDR3 end, and the germline J gene fills in the rest. The genes are TRBV26 and TRBJ2-7; D could derive from TRBD1 or TRBD2 (5 bases each). CDR3 size: 11 residues. V lost 4 bases and J lost 6, with 7 bases in between. Germline lookup yields CDR1 KGHPV and CDR2 FQNQEV (reference sequence). The CDR3 spells CASSQGAEQYF. CDR3 DNA (partial): TGTGCCAGCAGTCAAGGGGCTGAACAGTAC.

Only a few counts were recorded for this clone. Mouse gene names and germline throughout. The sequenced CDR3 bases are TGTGCCAGCGGTGAGAGGGACAGGGGGCGCGGTGGAAATACGCTCTAT. This sequence encodes CASGERDRGRGGNTLY. The CDR3 in full is CASGERDRGRGGNTLYF. The chain carries TRBV13-2 and TRBJ1-3, with 12 positions matching TRBD1. The read finishes 1 residue shy of the CDR3 end, and the germline J gene is used to complete it. Germline V lookup: CDR1 NNHNN, CDR2 SYGAGS (reference sequence). Trimming took 2 bases from V and 3 from J; bases not matched to a gene: 6. This CDR3 contains 17 residues.

In the case of this clone: These gene names are mouse names. The CDR3 goes on 1 residue after the read ends, and that part is filled in from the germline J gene. The rearrangement links TRBV13-1 to TRBJ2-4; TRBD2 aligns across 14 bases. V lost 2 bases to trimming and J lost 3 bases; unmatched junction nucleotides: 2. The length of the CDR3 is 16 residues. CDR1 is NSHNY, CDR2 SYGAGN, per germline. The CDR3 bases that were read are TGTGCCAGCAGTGAGGGACTGGGGGGGCGCCAAAACACCTTGTAC. Translation: CASSEGLGGRQNTLY. The CDR3 as a whole reads CASSEGLGGRQNTLYF.

With respect to this clone: Mouse gene names apply. With the read ending 1 residue before the CDR3 end, the germline J gene is used to fill in that end. This chain uses TRBV26 with TRBJ1-2; D ambiguous. The CDR3 is 13 amino acids. Germline values: CDR1 KGHPV, CDR2 FQNQEV (reference sequence). V was cut by 6 bases and J by 0 bases, with 8 bases left in between. CDR3 amino acids: CASSLTANSDYTF. Incomplete CDR3 DNA: TGTGCCAGCAGCCTGACCGCAAACTCCGACTACACC.

This clone rates as medium-sized. Here the gene names and germline are mouse. The observed sequence ends 1 residue before the CDR3 terminus, with the missing tail filled in from the germline J gene. The V gene is TRBV12-1, the J gene TRBJ2-5, with a weak D call TRBD1 (5 bases). The CDR3 length is 12 residues. CDR1 and CDR2 from the germline V gene are SGHSN and HYEKVE. The V and J ends lost 2 bases and 5 bases respectively, with 7 bases between them. The DNA read from the CDR3 is TGTGCCAGCTCTCAAGGGGTAGACACCCAGTAC. As protein: CASSQGVDTQY. The complete CDR3 protein is CASSQGVDTQYF.

With respect to this clone: Gene names and germline match the mouse. The CDR3 is cut off 1 residue early in the read; its end comes from the germline J gene. This chain connects TRBV19 to TRBJ1-1; D might be TRBD1 (6 bases). V was clipped by 4 bases and J by 4 bases, with 11 bases between them. Germline V CDR1 and CDR2: FNHDT, SITEND (reference sequence). The CDR3 is made up of 13 amino acids. The CDR3 spells CASSLRGATEVFF. The part of the CDR3 DNA that was read is TGTGCCAGCAGTCTCAGGGGTGCCACAGAAGTCTTC.

Turning to this clone: The gene names here belong to mouse. The sequenced part of the CDR3 DNA is TGTGCAAGCAGCTTTGGGGGGGCGAGGGCTGAGCAGTTC. Protein: CASSFGGARAEQF. The whole CDR3 protein reads CASSFGGARAEQFF. This rearrangement joins TRBV16 to TRBJ2-1; 9 nucleotides agree with TRBD2. The read is 1 residue too short to cover the CDR3 end, so that end is filled in from the germline J gene. Trimming removed 3 bases from V and 7 bases from J; junction bases left unmatched: 4. This CDR3 comprises 14 residues. Looked up from germline, CDR1 is SGHSA and CDR2 is FRNQAP.

In the case of this clone: The listed genes are named as in mouse. The DNA ends 1 residue before the CDR3 does, and the rest of the CDR3 is filled in from the germline J gene. The V gene is TRBV19, the J gene TRBJ2-5; the match to TRBD2 covers 14 bases. V lost 7 bases and J lost 6; bases outside the gene matches: 4. CDR3 length: 14 residues. Germline loops: CDR1 FNHDT, CDR2 SITEND (reference sequence). CDR3 bases read: TGTGCCAGCGGGGACTGGGGGGGCGATGACACCCAGTAC. Translating gives CASGDWGGDDTQY. The whole CDR3 sequence reads CASGDWGGDDTQYF.

This clone is categorized as medium-sized. The listed genes are named as in mouse. The DNA ends 1 residue before the CDR3 does, and the rest of the CDR3 is filled in from the germline J gene. This chain links TRBV26 with TRBJ2-3, with no clear D. The V gene lost 1 base and the J gene lost 1 base, with 6 bases spanning the gap. Germline V gene data show CDR1 as KGHPV and CDR2 as FQNQEV (reference sequence). The CDR3 has 14 amino acids. The CDR3 protein is CASSLWSGAETLYF. The covered CDR3 bases are TGTGCCAGCAGTCTGTGGTCTGGTGCAGAAACGCTGTAT.